This record looks at one T cell receptor (beta chain) sequence and its context. This sample was taken from a study of blood T cell repertoires in COVID-19. Sequencing was performed with immunoSEQ multiplex PCR; in TCRdb, only in-frame clones are kept and a portion is missing. The data show 55,000 to 80,000 clones, approximately 80% seen once. CDR1 is MNHEY and CDR2 is SMNVEV in the germline V gene (reference sequence). CDR3 length: 17 amino acids. Trimming stripped 2 bases from V and 0 bases from J, with 14 bases between. This receptor was taken from a man aged 70-80 years with acute or convalescent COVID-19. The specimen sequenced was peripheral blood. The V gene is TRBV27, the J gene TRBJ1-3; D ambiguous. The CDR3 DNA reads as TGTGCCAGCAGTTTACGGGGAATCCCCTCCTCTGGAAACACCATATATTTT. It translates to CASSLRGIPSSGNTIYF.